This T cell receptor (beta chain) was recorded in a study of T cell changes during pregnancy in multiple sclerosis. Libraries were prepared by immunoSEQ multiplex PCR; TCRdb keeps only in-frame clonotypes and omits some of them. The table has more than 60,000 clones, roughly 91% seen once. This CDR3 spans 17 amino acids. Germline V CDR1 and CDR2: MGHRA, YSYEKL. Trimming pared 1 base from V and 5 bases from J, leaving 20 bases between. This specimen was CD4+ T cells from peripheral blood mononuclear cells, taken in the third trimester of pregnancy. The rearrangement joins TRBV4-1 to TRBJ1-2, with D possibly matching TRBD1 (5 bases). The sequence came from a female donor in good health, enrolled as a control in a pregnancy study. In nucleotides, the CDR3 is TGCGCCAGCAGCCAAGTATTTCGCAGGGAAGGATCGTATGGCTACACCTTC. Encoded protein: CASSQVFRREGSYGYTF.